This T cell receptor beta chain was recorded in a study of T cell changes during pregnancy in multiple sclerosis. Here immunoSEQ multiplex PCR was the method, and the copy in TCRdb shows in-frame clones only, minus some. Among under 85,000 clones listed, approximately 94% were seen once. This CDR3 is built from 14 residues. The germline V gene has CDR1 MGHDK and CDR2 SYGVNS. The V and J ends lost 5 bases and 6 bases, in that order; junction bases with no gene match: 4. The TCR sequence derives from a female donor with multiple sclerosis, enrolled in a pregnancy study. Sequenced here: peripheral blood, sampled in the third trimester of pregnancy. V and J are TRBV25-1 and TRBJ1-4; TRBD1 aligns across 9 bases. The CDR3 reads CASSTGGTDEKLFF. The CDR3 bases are TGTGCCAGCAGTACAGGGGGCACGGATGAAAAACTGTTTTTT.